This T cell receptor beta chain was obtained from a study of T cell responses to AZD1222 COVID-19 vaccine. Whole-study context: Some second doses came at about 4 weeks and others at about 12 weeks; these were pooled.

Clones were read by immunoSEQ multiplex PCR, and TCRdb kept only the in-frame ones, dropping some. The sample records around 180,000 clones, 70% to 90% being singletons. As concerns this clone: Its antigen is unidentified.

Whole-study results and caveats: Spike as a whole was targeted by vaccine-associated CD4 TCRs, dominant at 160-218 and 743-854. Seropositive status at baseline applied to only a handful of AZD1222 recipients. Compared with day 0, the breadth and depth of the Spike-specific TCR repertoire rose significantly after two doses of AZD1222.

V was shortened by 9 bases and J by 4 bases, with 18 bases between the two germline ends. The CDR3 consists of 14 residues. CDR1 and CDR2 from the germline V gene are MNHEY and SVGAGI. The source material was peripheral blood, sampled on day 0 of AZD1222 vaccination. The chain has TRBV6-5 and TRBJ1-1, with D perhaps TRBD1 (5 bases). The receptor's source is an adult in good health. CDR3 sequence reads: CASVVWAGGTEAFF. The CDR3, as DNA: TGTGCCAGTGTGGTCTGGGCCGGGGGCACTGAAGCTTTCTTT.